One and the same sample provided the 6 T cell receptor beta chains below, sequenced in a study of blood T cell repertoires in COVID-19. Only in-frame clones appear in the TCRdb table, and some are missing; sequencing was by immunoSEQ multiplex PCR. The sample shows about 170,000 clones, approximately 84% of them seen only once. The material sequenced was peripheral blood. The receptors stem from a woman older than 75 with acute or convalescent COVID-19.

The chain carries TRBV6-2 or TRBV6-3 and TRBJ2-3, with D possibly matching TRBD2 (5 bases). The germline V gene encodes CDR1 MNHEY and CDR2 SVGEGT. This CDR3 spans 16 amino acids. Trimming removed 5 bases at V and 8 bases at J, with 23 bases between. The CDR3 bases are TGTGCCAGCAGTGGGCGCCGGCTAGCTGGATGGGGTACGCAGTATTTT. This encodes CASSGRRLAGWGTQYF.

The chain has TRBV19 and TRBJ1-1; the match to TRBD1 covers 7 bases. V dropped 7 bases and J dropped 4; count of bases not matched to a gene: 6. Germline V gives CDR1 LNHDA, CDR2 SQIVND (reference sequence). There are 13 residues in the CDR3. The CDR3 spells CASTRGPSTEAFF. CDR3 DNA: TGTGCCAGTACAAGGGGGCCTAGCACTGAAGCTTTCTTT.

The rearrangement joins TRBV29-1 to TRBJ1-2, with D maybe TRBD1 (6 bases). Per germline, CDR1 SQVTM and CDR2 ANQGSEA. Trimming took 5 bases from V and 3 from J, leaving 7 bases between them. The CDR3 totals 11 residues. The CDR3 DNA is TGCAGCGTTCACAGGGACTATGGCTACACCTTC. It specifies CSVHRDYGYTF. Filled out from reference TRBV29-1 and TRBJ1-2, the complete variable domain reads SAVISQKPSRDICQRGTSLTIQCQVDSQVTMMFWYRQQPGQSLTLIATANQGSEATYESGFVIDKFPISRPNLTFSTLTVSNMSPEDSSIYLCSVHRDYGYTFGSGTRLTVV.

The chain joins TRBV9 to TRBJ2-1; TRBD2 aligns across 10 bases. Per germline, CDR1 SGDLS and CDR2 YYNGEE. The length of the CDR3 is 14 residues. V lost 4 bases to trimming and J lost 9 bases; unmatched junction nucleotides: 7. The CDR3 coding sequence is TGTGCCAGCAGCCAGACTAGCGGGTTGGCTGAGCAGTTCTTC. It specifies CASSQTSGLAEQFF.

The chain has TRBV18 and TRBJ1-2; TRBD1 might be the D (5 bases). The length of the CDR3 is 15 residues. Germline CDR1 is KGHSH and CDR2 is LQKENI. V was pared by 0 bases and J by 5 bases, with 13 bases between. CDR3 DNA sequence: TGTGCCAGCTCACCACCCCGGGGGTACGGGTATGGCTACACCTTC. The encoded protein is CASSPPRGYGYGYTF.

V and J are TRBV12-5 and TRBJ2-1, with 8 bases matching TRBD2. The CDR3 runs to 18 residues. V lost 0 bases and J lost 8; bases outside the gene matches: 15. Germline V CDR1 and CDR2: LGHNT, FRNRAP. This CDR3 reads CASGLVRSSGREVYEQFF. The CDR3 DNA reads TGTGCTAGTGGTTTGGTAAGGAGTTCAGGGCGGGAGGTTTATGAGCAGTTCTTC.